Listed below are T cell receptor beta chains from one sample, sequenced in a study of human T cells and chemical hapten exposure. In TCRdb, the RACE reads were re-called with MiXCR into one record per CDR3 protein. The table records fewer than 350,000 distinct CDR3 sequences, almost 8% of them present only once. The sample was whole blood, taken in connection with sensitization to the hapten diphenylcyclopropenone (DPC). These receptors were collected from a young man with alopecia areata. Some clones in this sample may be carry-over from other donors' samples. Each CDR3 is given with its conserved first and last residue. The order of the fields is clone size, D gene, J gene, CDR3 length, V gene, CDR3 DNA, CDR3 protein. A D gene is named only where the DNA matches it firmly. A clone size is listed for some rows: how often the clone was seen (once, few, many), or a class if it is expanded.

clone_size: few
d_call: NA
j_call: TRBJ2-5
cdr3_length: 13
v_call: TRBV10-3
cdr3_nt: TGTGCCAGCCATCCATCCAGGGGTGAGACCCAGTACTTC
cdr3_aa: CASHPSRGETQYF

clone_size: few
d_call: TRBD1
j_call: TRBJ2-1
cdr3_length: 12
v_call: TRBV29-1
cdr3_nt: TGCAGCGTTGTACAGGGGAACAATGAGCAGTTCTTC
cdr3_aa: CSVVQGNNEQFF

clone_size: few
d_call: NA
j_call: TRBJ1-5
cdr3_length: 15
v_call: TRBV6-6
cdr3_nt: TGTGCCAGCAGCCAGGACGGGTCGTTTAATCAGCCCCAGCATTTT
cdr3_aa: CASSQDGSFNQPQHF

clone_size: few
d_call: NA
j_call: TRBJ2-7
cdr3_length: 15
v_call: TRBV4-3
cdr3_nt: TGCGCCAGCAGCCAAGATAAGGGTATGGCCTACGAGCAGTACTTC
cdr3_aa: CASSQDKGMAYEQYF

clone_size: NA
d_call: NA
j_call: TRBJ2-3
cdr3_length: 15
v_call: TRBV7-9
cdr3_nt: TGTGCCAGCAGCTTTAGACTGGGTCTCGGGGATACGCAGTATTTT
cdr3_aa: CASSFRLGLGDTQYF

clone_size: NA
d_call: TRBD1
j_call: TRBJ1-5
cdr3_length: 13
v_call: TRBV5-6
cdr3_nt: TGTGCCAGCAGCAGGGGGCCGGGTCAGCCCCAGCATTTT
cdr3_aa: CASSRGPGQPQHF

clone_size: NA
d_call: NA
j_call: TRBJ2-6
cdr3_length: 18
v_call: TRBV11-2
cdr3_nt: TGTGCCAGCAGCCCCCGTGCCTTGTCCCGCTCTGGGGCCAACGTCCTGACTTTC
cdr3_aa: CASSPRALSRSGANVLTF

clone_size: NA
d_call: NA
j_call: TRBJ2-7
cdr3_length: 14
v_call: TRBV4-3
cdr3_nt: TGCGCCAGCAGCCAAGAGGGACCGACGAGAGAGCAGTACTTC
cdr3_aa: CASSQEGPTREQYF

clone_size: many
d_call: NA
j_call: TRBJ2-6
cdr3_length: 16
v_call: TRBV5-1
cdr3_nt: TGCGCCAGCAGCTCACAGCTTGTTGGGATTGTCGACGTCCTGACTTTC
cdr3_aa: CASSSQLVGIVDVLTF

clone_size: few
d_call: NA
j_call: TRBJ1-1
cdr3_length: 14
v_call: TRBV7-8
cdr3_nt: TGTGCCAGCAGCTTAGATCCAGGGAACACTGAAGCTTTCTTT
cdr3_aa: CASSLDPGNTEAFF

clone_size: NA
d_call: NA
j_call: TRBJ2-5
cdr3_length: 17
v_call: TRBV6-2/TRBV6-3
cdr3_nt: TGTGCCAGCAGTTACCCTAACCGGGACGGACACCAAGAGACCCAGTACTTC
cdr3_aa: CASSYPNRDGHQETQYF

clone_size: few
d_call: NA
j_call: TRBJ2-1
cdr3_length: 15
v_call: TRBV3-1
cdr3_nt: TGTGCCAGCAGCCAAGATAACGGGGGGCCGTTTGAGCAGTTCTTC
cdr3_aa: CASSQDNGGPFEQFF

clone_size: many
d_call: NA
j_call: TRBJ2-1
cdr3_length: 13
v_call: TRBV12-3/TRBV12-4
cdr3_nt: TGTGCCAGCAGTCCGCGGGGTAACAATGAGCAGTTCTTC
cdr3_aa: CASSPRGNNEQFF

clone_size: NA
d_call: NA
j_call: TRBJ1-3
cdr3_length: 12
v_call: TRBV7-2
cdr3_nt: TGTGCCAGCAGCTTAGGAAGAAGGACCATATATTTT
cdr3_aa: CASSLGRRTIYF

clone_size: many
d_call: NA
j_call: TRBJ2-1
cdr3_length: 11
v_call: TRBV3-1
cdr3_nt: TGTGCCAGCAGCCTTCTTAATGAGCAGTTCTTC
cdr3_aa: CASSLLNEQFF

clone_size: many
d_call: NA
j_call: TRBJ2-3
cdr3_length: 11
v_call: TRBV27
cdr3_nt: TGTGCCAGCAGTTTTGCAGATACGCAGTATTTT
cdr3_aa: CASSFADTQYF

clone_size: few
d_call: NA
j_call: TRBJ2-5
cdr3_length: 14
v_call: TRBV12-3/TRBV12-4
cdr3_nt: TGTGCCAGCAGTTTATTTGGGATCCGGGAGACCCAGTACTTC
cdr3_aa: CASSLFGIRETQYF

clone_size: many
d_call: TRBD2
j_call: TRBJ2-5
cdr3_length: 20
v_call: TRBV28
cdr3_nt: TGTGCCAGCAGTCCCGCACCGGGTGCGACTAGCGGGGGGTACCAAGAGACCCAGTACTTC
cdr3_aa: CASSPAPGATSGGYQETQYF

clone_size: NA
d_call: NA
j_call: TRBJ2-7
cdr3_length: 13
v_call: TRBV11-2
cdr3_nt: TGTGCCAGCAGCTTAAGACAAACGTGGGAGAAGTACTTC
cdr3_aa: CASSLRQTWEKYF

clone_size: NA
d_call: NA
j_call: TRBJ2-1
cdr3_length: 13
v_call: TRBV7-2
cdr3_nt: TGTGCCAGCAGCTTAGGGACTGTCAATGAGCAGTTCTTC
cdr3_aa: CASSLGTVNEQFF

clone_size: many
d_call: NA
j_call: TRBJ2-1
cdr3_length: 15
v_call: TRBV5-5
cdr3_nt: TGTGCCAGCAGCTTGTTAGGGGGAATTTACAATGAGCAGTTCTTC
cdr3_aa: CASSLLGGIYNEQFF

clone_size: many
d_call: TRBD1
j_call: TRBJ1-6
cdr3_length: 15
v_call: TRBV6-2/TRBV6-3
cdr3_nt: TGTGCCAGCAGCCCGACAGGGAGAGGCAATTCACCCCTCCACTTT
cdr3_aa: CASSPTGRGNSPLHF

clone_size: few
d_call: NA
j_call: TRBJ1-6
cdr3_length: 15
v_call: TRBV14
cdr3_nt: TGTGCCAGCAGCCAAGACAGGGCCTTGAATTCACCCCTCCACTTT
cdr3_aa: CASSQDRALNSPLHF

clone_size: NA
d_call: TRBD1
j_call: TRBJ1-1
cdr3_length: 15
v_call: TRBV7-9
cdr3_nt: TGTGCCAGCAGCCTCTGGACAGGGGAAAACACTGAAGCTTTCTTT
cdr3_aa: CASSLWTGENTEAFF

clone_size: many
d_call: NA
j_call: TRBJ1-5
cdr3_length: 15
v_call: TRBV12-3/TRBV12-4
cdr3_nt: TGTGCCAGCAGTTTCGCCCGGGGAGGCAATCAGCCCCAGCATTTT
cdr3_aa: CASSFARGGNQPQHF

clone_size: NA
d_call: NA
j_call: TRBJ1-4
cdr3_length: 15
v_call: TRBV4-1
cdr3_nt: TGCGCCAGCAGCCAAGAGGGTCCGGGGCTAGAAAAACTGTTTTTT
cdr3_aa: CASSQEGPGLEKLFF

clone_size: NA
d_call: NA
j_call: TRBJ2-1
cdr3_length: 14
v_call: TRBV10-3
cdr3_nt: TGTGCCATCAGTGAGTCCTCAGACTACAATGAGCAGTTCTTC
cdr3_aa: CAISESSDYNEQFF

clone_size: few
d_call: TRBD1
j_call: TRBJ2-1
cdr3_length: 19
v_call: TRBV2
cdr3_nt: TGTGCCAGCAGTCGTGACAGGGGGTTTGTTGATTCCTCCTACAATGAGCAGTTCTTC
cdr3_aa: CASSRDRGFVDSSYNEQFF

clone_size: few
d_call: NA
j_call: TRBJ2-3
cdr3_length: 15
v_call: TRBV2
cdr3_nt: TGTGCCAGCAGTTCCAGGGGGGTGGCGTCAGATACGCAGTATTTT
cdr3_aa: CASSSRGVASDTQYF

clone_size: NA
d_call: TRBD1
j_call: TRBJ2-5
cdr3_length: 12
v_call: TRBV20-1
cdr3_nt: TGCAGTGCGCCACAGGGGGCGCTGACCCAGTACTTC
cdr3_aa: CSAPQGALTQYF

clone_size: NA
d_call: TRBD1
j_call: TRBJ2-1
cdr3_length: 16
v_call: TRBV5-1
cdr3_nt: TGCGCCAGCACCCAACGCACCGGGACAGGGTCCAATGAGCAGTTCTTC
cdr3_aa: CASTQRTGTGSNEQFF

clone_size: many
d_call: TRBD1
j_call: TRBJ2-2
cdr3_length: 15
v_call: TRBV12-3/TRBV12-4
cdr3_nt: TGTGCCAGCAGCCCGGGACAGGGGAACACCGGGGAGCTGTTTTTT
cdr3_aa: CASSPGQGNTGELFF

clone_size: NA
d_call: NA
j_call: TRBJ1-1
cdr3_length: 16
v_call: TRBV7-9
cdr3_nt: TGTGCCAGCAGCTTAGGAAGCAGCCGATCGAACACTGAAGCTTTCTTT
cdr3_aa: CASSLGSSRSNTEAFF

clone_size: NA
d_call: NA
j_call: TRBJ1-1
cdr3_length: 13
v_call: TRBV18
cdr3_nt: TGTGCCAGCTCACCCGGGGCGAACACTGAAGCTTTCTTT
cdr3_aa: CASSPGANTEAFF

clone_size: NA
d_call: TRBD1
j_call: TRBJ1-1
cdr3_length: 15
v_call: TRBV7-3
cdr3_nt: TGTGCCAGCAGCGAGGGACAGGGAGTGAGCACTGAAGCTTTCTTT
cdr3_aa: CASSEGQGVSTEAFF

clone_size: few
d_call: NA
j_call: TRBJ2-5
cdr3_length: 14
v_call: TRBV7-9
cdr3_nt: TGTGCCAGCAGCGGGACTGGGGTCCAAGAGACCCAGTACTTC
cdr3_aa: CASSGTGVQETQYF

clone_size: few
d_call: NA
j_call: TRBJ1-5
cdr3_length: 14
v_call: TRBV7-2
cdr3_nt: TGTGCCAGCAGCTTACTGGGGGTGGGTCAGCCCCAGCATTTT
cdr3_aa: CASSLLGVGQPQHF

clone_size: NA
d_call: TRBD1
j_call: TRBJ1-2
cdr3_length: 14
v_call: TRBV12-3/TRBV12-4
cdr3_nt: TGTGCCAGCAGTTTTGGGACAGGGAACTATGGCTACACCTTC
cdr3_aa: CASSFGTGNYGYTF